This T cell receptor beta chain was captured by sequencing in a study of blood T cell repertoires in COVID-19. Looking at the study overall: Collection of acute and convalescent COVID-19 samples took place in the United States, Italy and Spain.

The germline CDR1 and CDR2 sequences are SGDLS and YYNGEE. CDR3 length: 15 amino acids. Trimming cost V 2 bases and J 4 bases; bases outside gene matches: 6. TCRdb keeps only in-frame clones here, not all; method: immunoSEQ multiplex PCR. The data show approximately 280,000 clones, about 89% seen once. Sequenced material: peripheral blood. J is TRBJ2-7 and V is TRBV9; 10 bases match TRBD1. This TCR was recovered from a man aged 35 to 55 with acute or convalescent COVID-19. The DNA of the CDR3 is TGTGCCAGCAGCGTCGGGGGACAGGGGCGGTACGAGCAGTACTTC. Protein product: CASSVGGQGRYEQYF. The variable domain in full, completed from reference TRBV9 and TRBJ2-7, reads DSGVTQTPKHLITATGQRVTLRCSPRSGDLSVYWYQQSLDQGLQFLIQYYNGEERAKGNILERFSAQQFPDLHSELNLSSLELGDSALYFCASSVGGQGRYEQYFGPGTRLTVT.